This T cell receptor (beta chain) is drawn from a study of human T cells and chemical hapten exposure. Whole-study results and caveats: DPC sensitization left the count of TCRs above 1 in 1000 unchanged. Expanded TCRs created a significantly greater count of big CDR3 similarity clusters than controls did.

Library preparation tagged each individual cDNA molecule with a unique molecular identifier. TCRdb re-derived calls from the RACE reads in MiXCR, one entry per CDR3 protein. The sample includes about 360,000 distinct CDR3 sequences, approximately 6.9% of them seen just once. This clonotype was picked up a small number of times. No antigen is known for it. Time point meaning: patch test 1, 2 weeks after DPC sensitization. The treatment here: therapeutic diphenylcyclopropenone sensitization with weekly scalp DPC. V dropped 6 bases and J dropped 6 bases, with 13 bases sitting between them. Germline V gives CDR1 MGHDK, CDR2 SYGVNS. The CDR3 loop spans 13 amino acids.

Material: whole blood, obtained in connection with sensitization to the hapten diphenylcyclopropenone (DPC). This sequence originates from a woman aged 18-29 years with alopecia areata. Some clones in this sample may be carry-over from other donors' samples. J is TRBJ2-3 and V is TRBV25-1, with TRBD1 as a possible D gene (6 bases). CDR3 loop: CASSYRVEDTQYF. Written as DNA, the CDR3 is TGTGCCAGCAGCTACAGGGTGGAGGATACGCAGTATTTT.